This T cell receptor (beta chain) emerged from a study of T-cell memory formation after mild COVID-19. At the level of the study: Largely, the TCR clusters proved donor specific. Notes on the study in general: Whether day 37 second-wave clones are SARS-CoV-2-specific was not confirmed.

From the 5' RACE reads, TCRdb called clonotypes with MiXCR, one entry per CDR3 protein. The table lists around 370,000 distinct CDR3 sequences, over 20% of them singletons. On this clonotype: The target antigen is unknown.

The CDR3 runs 16 residues. V gave up 4 bases and J gave up 2 bases, with 16 bases separating them. Germline CDR1 and CDR2: SGHRS and YFSETQ. Material for sequencing was PBMCs or a T cell subset sorted from them (not recorded which). The receptor was derived from an adult woman who had mild COVID-19 (a few samples of this study predate the infection). Cell type and time point are not known. This chain links TRBV5-1 with TRBJ2-1; D might be TRBD2 (5 bases). CDR3 sequence (DNA): TGCGCCAGCAGCAAAGGACTGATGCCTCCCTACAATGAGCAGTTCTTC. Translated, it gives CASSKGLMPPYNEQFF.